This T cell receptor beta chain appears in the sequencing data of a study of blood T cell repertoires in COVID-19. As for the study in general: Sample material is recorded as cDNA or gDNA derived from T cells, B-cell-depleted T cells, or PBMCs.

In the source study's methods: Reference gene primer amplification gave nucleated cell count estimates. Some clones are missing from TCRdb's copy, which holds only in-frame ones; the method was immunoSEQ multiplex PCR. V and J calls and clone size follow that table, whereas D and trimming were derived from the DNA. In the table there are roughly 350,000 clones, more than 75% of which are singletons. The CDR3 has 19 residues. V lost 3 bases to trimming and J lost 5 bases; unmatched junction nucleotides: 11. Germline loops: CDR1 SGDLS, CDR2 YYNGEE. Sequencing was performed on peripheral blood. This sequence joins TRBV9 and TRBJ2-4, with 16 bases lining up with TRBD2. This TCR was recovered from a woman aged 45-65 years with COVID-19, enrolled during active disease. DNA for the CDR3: TGTGCCAGCAGCGCCCACCCACCGGGACTAGCGGGAGGGGAAAACATTCAGTACTTC. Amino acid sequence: CASSAHPPGLAGGENIQYF.